Below, one T cell receptor beta chain is given with its context. Its antigen is not known. In TCRdb, the reads were re-called with MiXCR into one record per CDR3 protein. Of 400,000 or so distinct CDR3 sequences detected, about 33% appear once; the ten largest clones hold roughly 13%. The data were taken from a study of T cell repertoires in cytomegalovirus infection. Study context: The public TCR beta signatures pointed to both CMV infection and matching HLA type.

Overall study findings and caveats: Of the TCR beta families, the public ones yielded a cumulative frequency that identified carriers of CMV plus the relevant HLA. Clonotype analysis showed dominance of the ex vivo response by HLA-C-restricted CMV-specific TCR beta clonotypes.

Germline-derived CDR1 and CDR2 are DFQATT and SNEGSKA (reference sequence). The V end lost 5 bases, the J end lost 6 bases, and 21 bases lay between the germline ends. The CDR3 runs 15 residues. This rearrangement joins TRBV20-1 to TRBJ2-3; D not certain. This clonotype originated in a human donor in good health (CMV status not recorded). Some clones in this sample may be carry-over from other donors' samples. The sequenced material came from PBMCs. CDR3 in DNA: TGCAGTGCTCCACTCAGGCTAGTCGCTCCGGATACGCAGTATTTT. It translates to CSAPLRLVAPDTQYF.